This TCR beta chain was documented in a study of blood T cell repertoires in COVID-19 (dated by TCRdb to about 2020). About the study as a whole: Samples covering the acute and convalescent phases of COVID-19 were provided by collaborators in the United States, Italy and Spain. The prospective study material was composed of cDNA or gDNA derived from T cells, B-cell-depleted T cells, or PBMCs. Subjects who had been exposed to COVID-19, were actively infected with it, or had recovered from it provided the deeply sampled blood TCRbeta repertoires that made up the dataset. The repertoires were released in a freely available public database meant as a resource for research on the immune response to SARS-CoV-2. Samples were obtained from the ongoing ImmuneRACE study (first 160 participants) and from 1,254 subjects provided by 6 global collaborators. Sample metadata almost always included a de-identified subject ID, COVID-19 status, age in years and sex. Where available, HLA class I and class II types were taken from metadata supplied by the sample provider and were not determined by assay-based typing. On the study overall, not on this receptor specifically: The amount of clinical and demographic metadata varied by source and participant and was provided uncurated.

Whole blood was collected in K2EDTA tubes by collaborating institutions according to the institutions' own protocols. For TCRbeta analysis, collaborators shipped samples in one of three forms: frozen whole blood, isolated PBMCs, or DNA extracted from either of those sample types. The immunoSEQ Assay, a bias-controlled multiplex PCR, was used to amplify TCRbeta CDR3 regions from genomic DNA. In the original analysis: Nucleated cell counts per sample were estimated from amplification of reference gene primers within the assay. To quantify the absolute abundance of each unique TCRbeta CDR3 rearrangement, sequence reads were collapsed and filtered. For each sample, productive Simpson clonality was calculated by taking the square root of Simpson's diversity index across productive rearrangements. Here the immuneACCESS table is served through TCRdb, limited to in-frame sequences with V and J called. Missing clones are a known gap in these copies; in checked studies unresolved V genes cover under half, and the rest lacks a known reason. The V and J calls and clone size come from that table; D and trimming were worked out from the DNA. The sample table lists some 28,000 clones, about 85% of them with a count of one. Of the sample, approximately 9% falls within the top ten clones.

In regard to this clone: Its antigen has not been determined. No much larger clone is present one base from it, and per-base qualities are unavailable.

Per the germline V gene, SGHDT is the CDR1 and YYEEEE is the CDR2. The CDR3 runs 13 amino acids, cysteine and phenylalanine included. Only the CDR3 portion is preserved as DNA: 39 bases, with reading frame beginning at the first base. Trimming removed 0 bases from V and 5 bases from J, leaving 9 bases between the germline ends. Here the chain combines TRBV5-6 and TRBJ2-7; matching of 5 bases hints at TRBD2 as the D gene. The TCR comes from a human donor in a cohort sampled during active COVID-19. The specimen sequenced was peripheral blood. The CDR3 amino acid sequence is: CASSLGGFDEQYF. The DNA sequence is TGTGCCAGCAGCTTGGGCGGGTTCGACGAGCAGTACTTC.